This T cell receptor beta chain was captured in a study of regulatory T cells in long-lasting Graves disease. V lost 1 base and J lost 2, with 4 bases in between. Germline V lookup: CDR1 SNHLY, CDR2 FYNNEI. This CDR3 region has 13 residues. Ten or more counts support this clonotype. Sequencing libraries for TCR beta were prepared with iRepertoire HTBI primers and Arm-PCR of CDR3 regions. A single record per CDR3 protein comes from TCRdb applying MiXCR to the multiplex PCR reads. The table shows a few hundred thousand distinct CDR3 sequences, with 15% to 20% occurring only once. Time point: newly diagnosed GD, antithyroid drugs for less than 3 months. TCR sequences were obtained from RNA taken from PBMCs. Patients hailed from an endocrinology department in Xi'an, China.

This specimen consisted of peripheral blood mononuclear cells (PBMCs), obtained at new diagnosis, from a patient treated with antithyroid drugs. V is TRBV2 and J is TRBJ2-3; D is unresolved. The sequence was obtained from a female donor with Graves disease. The CDR3 bases are TGTGCCAGCAGTGAAGTGATCACAGATACGCAGTATTTT. Amino acid sequence: CASSEVITDTQYF.